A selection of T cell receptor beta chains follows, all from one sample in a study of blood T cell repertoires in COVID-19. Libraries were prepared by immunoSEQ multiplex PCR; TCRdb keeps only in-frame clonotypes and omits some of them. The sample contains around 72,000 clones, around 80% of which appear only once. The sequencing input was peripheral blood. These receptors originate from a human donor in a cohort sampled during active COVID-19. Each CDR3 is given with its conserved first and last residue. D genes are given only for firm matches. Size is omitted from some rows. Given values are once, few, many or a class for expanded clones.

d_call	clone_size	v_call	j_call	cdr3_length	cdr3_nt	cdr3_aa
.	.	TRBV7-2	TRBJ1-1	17	TGTGCCAGCAGCTTAAGGATTACCAGGGTCCTGGACACTGAAGCTTTCTTT	CASSLRITRVLDTEAFF
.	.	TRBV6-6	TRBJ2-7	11	TGTGCCAGCAGTTACAATAGGGGCACGTCCTTC	CASSYNRGTSF
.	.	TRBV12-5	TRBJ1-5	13	TGTGCTAGTGGTTTGAACAACAATCAGCCCCAGCATTTT	CASGLNNNQPQHF
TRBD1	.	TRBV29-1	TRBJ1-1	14	TGCAGCGTAGACAGGGAAGGAATGAACACTGAAGCTTTCTTT	CSVDREGMNTEAFF
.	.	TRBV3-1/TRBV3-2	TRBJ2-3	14	TGTGCCAGCAGCCAAAAACACAGGGCAGATACGCAGTATTTT	CASSQKHRADTQYF
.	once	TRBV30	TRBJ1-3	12	TGTGCCTCCTCCGAAGGAGTACACACCATATATTTT	CASSEGVHTIYF
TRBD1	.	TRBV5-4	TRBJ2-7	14	TGTGCCAGCAGCTTGGGGGACAGCCGATACGAGCAGTACTTC	CASSLGDSRYEQYF
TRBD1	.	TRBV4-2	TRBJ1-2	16	TGTGCCAGCAGCTCTCCCGGACAGGGAAATTTAGGGGGCTACACCTTC	CASSSPGQGNLGGYTF
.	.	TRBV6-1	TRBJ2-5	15	TGTGCCAGCAGTGAAGTAATGAACAGCCAAGAGACCCAGTACTTC	CASSEVMNSQETQYF
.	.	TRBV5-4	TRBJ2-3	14	TGTGCCAGCAGCTTGGAAGGGCCGGGGGATACGCAGTATTTT	CASSLEGPGDTQYF
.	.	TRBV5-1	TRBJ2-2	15	TGCGCCAGCAGCATAGCCGGGGGTGACACCGGGGAGCTGTTTTTT	CASSIAGGDTGELFF
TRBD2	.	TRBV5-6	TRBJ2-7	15	TGTGCCAGCAGCATTTGGGCGGGGGGCTCCTACGAGCAGTACTTC	CASSIWAGGSYEQYF
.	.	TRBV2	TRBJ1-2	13	TGTGCCAGCAGTGTTTGGACAGAAGGTGGCTACACCTTC	CASSVWTEGGYTF
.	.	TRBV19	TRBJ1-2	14	TGTGCCAGTAGTATGGACACCGCTAACTATGGCTACACCTTC	CASSMDTANYGYTF
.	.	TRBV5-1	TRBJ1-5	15	TGCGCCAGCAGCGTGGACAGCAATAGCAATCAGCCCCAGCATTTT	CASSVDSNSNQPQHF
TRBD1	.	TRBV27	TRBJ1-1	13	TGTGCCAGCCGCACCGACAGGGGGTCTGAAGCTTTCTTT	CASRTDRGSEAFF
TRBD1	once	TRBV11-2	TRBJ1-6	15	TGTGCCAGCGGGCGACAGGGGCAAAATAATTCACCCCTCCACTTT	CASGRQGQNNSPLHF
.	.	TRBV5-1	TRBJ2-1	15	TGCGCCAGCGGAACACAGCCGAACTCCTACAATGAGCAGTTCTTC	CASGTQPNSYNEQFF
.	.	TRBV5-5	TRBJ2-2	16	TGTGCCAGCAGCTTCTTGGGCGACCCCAACACCGGGGAGCTGTTTTTT	CASSFLGDPNTGELFF
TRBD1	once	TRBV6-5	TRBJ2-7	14	TGTGCCAGCAGACAGGGACAGCACACCTACGAGCAGTACTTC	CASRQGQHTYEQYF
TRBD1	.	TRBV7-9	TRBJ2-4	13	TGTGCCAGCAGTGGGGACAGCGCGGACATTCAGTACTTC	CASSGDSADIQYF
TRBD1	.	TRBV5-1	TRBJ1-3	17	TGCGCCAGCAGCTTGGACGACAGGGGGCTAACTGGAAACACCATATATTTT	CASSLDDRGLTGNTIYF
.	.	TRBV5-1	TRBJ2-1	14	TGCGCCAGCAGCTTGAGACGGCAGGGCAATGAGCAGTTCTTC	CASSLRRQGNEQFF
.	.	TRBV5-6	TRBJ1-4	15	TGTGCCAGCAGCTTGCCGGGAACAACTAATGAAAAACTGTTTTTT	CASSLPGTTNEKLFF
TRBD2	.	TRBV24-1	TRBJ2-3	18	TGTGCCACCAGTGGCCCTAGCGGGGGGGCCGAGCGATCAGATACGCAGTATTTT	CATSGPSGGAERSDTQYF
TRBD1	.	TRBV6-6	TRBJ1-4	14	TGTGCCAGCAGCCGAACAGGGGCGGATGAAAAACTGTTTTTT	CASSRTGADEKLFF
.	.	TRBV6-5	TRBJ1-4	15	TGTGCCAGCAGCCACGACAGCTCAACTAATGAAAAACTGTTTTTT	CASSHDSSTNEKLFF
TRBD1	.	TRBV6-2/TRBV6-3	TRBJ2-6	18	TGTGCCAGCAGCGCCCGACAGGGGGACCCCTCTGGGGCCAACGTCCTGACTTTC	CASSARQGDPSGANVLTF
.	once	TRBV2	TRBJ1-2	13	TGTGCCAGCACCGGAGGGACTGACTATGGCTACACCTTC	CASTGGTDYGYTF
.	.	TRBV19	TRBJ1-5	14	TGTGCCAGTAGTGCGGTGCATAGCAATCAGCCCCAGCATTTT	CASSAVHSNQPQHF
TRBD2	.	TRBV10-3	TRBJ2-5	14	TGTGCCATCAGATCGGGACTAGCGGAAGAGACCCAGTACTTC	CAIRSGLAEETQYF
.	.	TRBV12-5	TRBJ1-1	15	TGTGCTAGTGGTTTGGTCGCCGGGAGGGGGGCTGAAGCTTTCTTT	CASGLVAGRGAEAFF
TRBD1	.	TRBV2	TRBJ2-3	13	TGTGCCAGCAGCTGGACAGGGCAGGATACGCAGTATTTT	CASSWTGQDTQYF
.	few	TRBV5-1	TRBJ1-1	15	TGCGCCAGCAGCTTGGATGGGGCCATGAACACTGAAGCTTTCTTT	CASSLDGAMNTEAFF
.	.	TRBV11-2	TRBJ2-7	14	TGTGCCAGCAGCTTAGTGGCAGGGCAGTACGAGCAGTACTTC	CASSLVAGQYEQYF
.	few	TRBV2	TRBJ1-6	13	TGTGCCAGCAGTTCCCGGGGAAGGGCACCCCTCCACTTT	CASSSRGRAPLHF
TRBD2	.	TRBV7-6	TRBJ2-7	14	TGTGCCAGCTGGTCAGGGCGGGGGGTGGACGAGCAGTACTTC	CASWSGRGVDEQYF
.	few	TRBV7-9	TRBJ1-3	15	TGTGCCAGCAGCGGTACAGGTATTCCTGGAAACACCATATATTTT	CASSGTGIPGNTIYF
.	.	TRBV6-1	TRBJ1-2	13	TGTGCCAGCAGTGAATCCCAGAGGGATGGCTACACCTTC	CASSESQRDGYTF
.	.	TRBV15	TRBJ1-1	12	TGTGCCACCGGACCACAGGGCACTGAAGCTTTCTTT	CATGPQGTEAFF
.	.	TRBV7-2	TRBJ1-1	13	TGTGCCAGCAGCTTAGATAGAATAGCTGAAGCTTTCTTT	CASSLDRIAEAFF
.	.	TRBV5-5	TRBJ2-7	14	TGTGCCAGCAGCTTGGCACAGTCTTCCCACGAGCAGTACTTC	CASSLAQSSHEQYF
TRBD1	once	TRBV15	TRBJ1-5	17	TGTGCCACCAGCAGAGCTGGGACAGGGGGCTTCAATCAGCCCCAGCATTTT	CATSRAGTGGFNQPQHF
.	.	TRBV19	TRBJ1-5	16	TGTGCCAGTAGTATGAGGGCAGACTATAGCAATCAGCCCCAGCATTTT	CASSMRADYSNQPQHF
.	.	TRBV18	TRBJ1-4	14	TGTGCCAGCTCAGCCCCCGGTAGATACGAAAAACTGTTTTTT	CASSAPGRYEKLFF
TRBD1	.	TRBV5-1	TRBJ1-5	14	TGCGCCAGCAGCTTCGCAGGGGGCGATCAGCCCCAGCATTTT	CASSFAGGDQPQHF
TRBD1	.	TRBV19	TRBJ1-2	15	TGTGCCAGTAGTCTAAGGACAGGGGGCGCCAATGGCTACACCTTC	CASSLRTGGANGYTF